The clone carrying this T cell receptor (beta chain) has at least ten counts. Its cognate antigen is unknown. One entry per CDR3 protein results from TCRdb running MiXCR on the RT-PCR reads. The table has 500,000 to 600,000 distinct CDR3 sequences, approximately 7.1% seen once. The data were obtained in a study of response to subunit inactivated influenza vaccine. Study-wide results and limits: There was a suggestion from the authors that each seasonal influenza vaccination recruits few new T cells.

This CDR3 has 11 amino acids. Trimming shortened V by 1 base and J by 7 bases, and 3 bases separated the two germline ends. The germline V gene encodes CDR1 LGHDT and CDR2 YNNKEL (reference sequence). The chain joins TRBV3-1 to TRBJ2-3; D call uncertain. The sequenced sample was PBMCs from blood, obtained around 25 months after vaccination. The receptor's source is a man aged 50 to 75 who received an inactivated influenza vaccine. CDR3 residues: CASSQGNTQYF. The DNA for the CDR3 is TGTGCCAGCAGCCAAGGGAATACGCAGTATTTT.